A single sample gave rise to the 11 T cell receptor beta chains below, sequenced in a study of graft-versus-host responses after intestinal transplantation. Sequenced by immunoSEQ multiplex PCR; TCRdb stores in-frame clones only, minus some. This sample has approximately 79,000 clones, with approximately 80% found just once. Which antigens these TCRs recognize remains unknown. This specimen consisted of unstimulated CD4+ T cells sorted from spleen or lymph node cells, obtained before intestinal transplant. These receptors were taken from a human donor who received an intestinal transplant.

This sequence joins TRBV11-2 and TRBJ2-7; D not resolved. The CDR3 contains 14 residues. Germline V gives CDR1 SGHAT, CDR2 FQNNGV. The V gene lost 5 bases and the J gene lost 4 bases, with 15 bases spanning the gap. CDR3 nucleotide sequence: TGTGCCAGCAGCGCCGAGAGAGCCGGTTACGAGCAGTACTTC. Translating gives CASSAERAGYEQYF. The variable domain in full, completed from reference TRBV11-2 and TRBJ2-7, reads EAGVAQSPRYKIIEKRQSVAFWCNPISGHATLYWYQQILGQGPKLLIQFQNNGVVDDSQLPKDRFSAERLKGVDSTLKIQPAKLEDSAVYLCASSAERAGYEQYFGPGTRLTVT.

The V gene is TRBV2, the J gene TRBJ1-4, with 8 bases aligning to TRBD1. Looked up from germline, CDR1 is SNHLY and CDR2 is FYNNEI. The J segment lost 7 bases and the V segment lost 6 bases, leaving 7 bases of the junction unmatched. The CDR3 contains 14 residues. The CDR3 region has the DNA TGTGCCAGCAGCGGGACAGGAGGAAGTGAAAAACTGTTTTTT. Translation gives CASSGTGGSEKLFF.

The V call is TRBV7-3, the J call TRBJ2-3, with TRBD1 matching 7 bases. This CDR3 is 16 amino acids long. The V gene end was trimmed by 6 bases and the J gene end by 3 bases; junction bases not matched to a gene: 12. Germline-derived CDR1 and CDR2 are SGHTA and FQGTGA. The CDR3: CASSQTTDRVTDTQYF. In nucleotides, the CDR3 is TGTGCCAGCAGTCAAACAACTGACAGGGTAACAGATACGCAGTATTTT.

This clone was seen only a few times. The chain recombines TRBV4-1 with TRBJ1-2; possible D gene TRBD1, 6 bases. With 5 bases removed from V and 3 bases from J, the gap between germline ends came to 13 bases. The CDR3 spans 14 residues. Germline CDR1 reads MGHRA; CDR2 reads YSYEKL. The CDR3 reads CASSTQGLDYGYTF. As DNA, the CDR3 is TGCGCCAGCAGCACACAGGGTTTGGACTATGGCTACACCTTC.

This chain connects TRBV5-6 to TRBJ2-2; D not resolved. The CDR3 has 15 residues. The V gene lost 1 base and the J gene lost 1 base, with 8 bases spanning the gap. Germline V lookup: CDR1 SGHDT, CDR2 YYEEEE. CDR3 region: CASSLIEMNTGELFF. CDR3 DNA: TGTGCCAGCAGCTTGATAGAGATGAACACCGGGGAGCTGTTTTTT.

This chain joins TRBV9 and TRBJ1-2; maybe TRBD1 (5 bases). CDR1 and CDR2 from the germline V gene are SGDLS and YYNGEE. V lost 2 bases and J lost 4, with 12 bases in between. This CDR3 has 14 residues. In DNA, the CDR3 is TGTGCCAGCAGCGTTCAGGGCGCAAGCTATGGCTACACCTTC. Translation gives CASSVQGASYGYTF. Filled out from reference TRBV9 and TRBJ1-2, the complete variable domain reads DSGVTQTPKHLITATGQRVTLRCSPRSGDLSVYWYQQSLDQGLQFLIQYYNGEERAKGNILERFSAQQFPDLHSELNLSSLELGDSALYFCASSVQGASYGYTFGSGTRLTVV.

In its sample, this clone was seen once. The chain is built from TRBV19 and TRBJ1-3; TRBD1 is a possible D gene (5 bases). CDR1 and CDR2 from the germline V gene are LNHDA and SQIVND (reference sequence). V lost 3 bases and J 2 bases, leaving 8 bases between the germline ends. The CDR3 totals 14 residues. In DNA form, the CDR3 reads TGTGCCAGTAGTATCGGGGGAGCTGGAAACACCATATATTTT. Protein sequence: CASSIGGAGNTIYF.

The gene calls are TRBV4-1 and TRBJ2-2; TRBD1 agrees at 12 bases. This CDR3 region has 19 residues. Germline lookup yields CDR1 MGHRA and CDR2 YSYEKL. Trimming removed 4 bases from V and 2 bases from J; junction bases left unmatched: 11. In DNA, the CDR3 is TGCGCCAGCAGCCCCTTAAGGGACAGGGGGCGACCTAACACCGGGGAGCTGTTTTTT. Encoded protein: CASSPLRDRGRPNTGELFF.

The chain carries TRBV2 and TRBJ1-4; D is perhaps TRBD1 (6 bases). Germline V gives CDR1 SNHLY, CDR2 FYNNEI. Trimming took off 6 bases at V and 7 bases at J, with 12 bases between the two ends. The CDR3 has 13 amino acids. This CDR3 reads CASSRGGLEKLFF. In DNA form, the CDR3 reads TGTGCCAGCAGCAGGGGTGGCCTTGAAAAACTGTTTTTT. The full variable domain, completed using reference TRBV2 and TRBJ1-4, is EPEVTQTPSHQVTQMGQEVILRCVPISNHLYFYWYRQILGQKVEFLVSFYNNEISEKSEIFDDQFSVERPDGSNFTLKIRSTKLEDSAMYFCASSRGGLEKLFFGSGTQLSVL.

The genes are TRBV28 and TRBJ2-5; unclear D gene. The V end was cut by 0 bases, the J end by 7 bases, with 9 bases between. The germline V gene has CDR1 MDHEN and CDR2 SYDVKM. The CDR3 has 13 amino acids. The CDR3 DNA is TGTGCCAGCAGTTTATGGGGTTCGGGGACCCAGTACTTC. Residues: CASSLWGSGTQYF.

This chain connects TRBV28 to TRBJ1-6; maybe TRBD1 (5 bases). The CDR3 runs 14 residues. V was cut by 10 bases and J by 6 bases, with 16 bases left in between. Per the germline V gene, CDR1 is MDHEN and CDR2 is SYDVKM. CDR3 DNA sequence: TGTGCCATTAAGCGGGGGTCCCGTAATTCACCCCTCCACTTT. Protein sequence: CAIKRGSRNSPLHF.